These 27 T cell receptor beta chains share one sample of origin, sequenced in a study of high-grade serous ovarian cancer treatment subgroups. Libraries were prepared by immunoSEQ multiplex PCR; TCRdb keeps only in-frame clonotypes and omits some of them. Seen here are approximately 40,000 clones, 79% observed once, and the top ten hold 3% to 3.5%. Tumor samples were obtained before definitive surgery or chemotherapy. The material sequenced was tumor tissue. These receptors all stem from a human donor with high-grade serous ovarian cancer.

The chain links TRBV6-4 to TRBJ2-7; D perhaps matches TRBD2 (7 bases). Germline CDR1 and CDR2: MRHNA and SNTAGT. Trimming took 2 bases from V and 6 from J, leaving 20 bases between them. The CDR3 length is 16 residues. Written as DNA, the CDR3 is TGTGCCAGCAGTGACAGGGGGGGGCGAACATGTTCCGAGCAGTACTTC. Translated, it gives CASSDRGGRTCSEQYF.

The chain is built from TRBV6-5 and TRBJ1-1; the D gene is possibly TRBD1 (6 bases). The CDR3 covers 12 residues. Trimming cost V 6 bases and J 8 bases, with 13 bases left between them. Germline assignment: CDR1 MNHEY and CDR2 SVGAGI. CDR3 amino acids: CASRGVTGEAFF. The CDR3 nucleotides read TGTGCCAGCAGGGGAGTGACAGGAGAAGCTTTCTTT.

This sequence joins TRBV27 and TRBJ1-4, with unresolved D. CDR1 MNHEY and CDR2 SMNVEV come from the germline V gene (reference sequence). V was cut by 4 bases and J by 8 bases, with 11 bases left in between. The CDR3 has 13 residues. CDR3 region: CASSWAEREKLFF. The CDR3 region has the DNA TGTGCCAGCAGTTGGGCAGAAAGGGAAAAACTGTTTTTT.

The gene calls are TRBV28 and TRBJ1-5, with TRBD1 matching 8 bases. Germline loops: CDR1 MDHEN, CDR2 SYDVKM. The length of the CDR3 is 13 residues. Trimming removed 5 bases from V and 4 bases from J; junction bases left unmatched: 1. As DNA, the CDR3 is TGTGCCAGCAGTCGACAGGGGAATCAGCCCCAGCATTTT. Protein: CASSRQGNQPQHF.

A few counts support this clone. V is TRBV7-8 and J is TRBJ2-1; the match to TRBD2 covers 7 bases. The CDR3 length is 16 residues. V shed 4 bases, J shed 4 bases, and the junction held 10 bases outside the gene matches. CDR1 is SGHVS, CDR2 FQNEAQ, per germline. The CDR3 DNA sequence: TGTGCCAGCAGCTCACTGCTAGCGGAAGCGTACAATGAGCAGTTCTTC. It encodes CASSSLLAEAYNEQFF. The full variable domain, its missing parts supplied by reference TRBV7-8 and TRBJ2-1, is GAGVSQSPRYKVAKRGQDVALRCDPISGHVSLFWYQQALGQGPEFLTYFQNEAQLDKSGLPSDRFFAERPEGSVSTLKIQRTQQEDSAVYLCASSSLLAEAYNEQFFGPGTRLTVL.

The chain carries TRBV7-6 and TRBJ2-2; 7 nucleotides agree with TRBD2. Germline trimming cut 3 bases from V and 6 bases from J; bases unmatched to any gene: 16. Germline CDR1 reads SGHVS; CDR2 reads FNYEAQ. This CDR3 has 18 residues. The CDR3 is CASSFSFTPREFPGELFF. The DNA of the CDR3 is TGTGCCAGCAGCTTTTCATTTACCCCGCGGGAGTTCCCCGGGGAGCTGTTTTTT.

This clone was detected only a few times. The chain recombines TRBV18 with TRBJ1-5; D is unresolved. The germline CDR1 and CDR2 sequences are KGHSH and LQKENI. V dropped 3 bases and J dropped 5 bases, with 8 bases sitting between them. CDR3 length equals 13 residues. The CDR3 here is CASSPTADQPQHF. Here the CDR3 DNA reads TGTGCCAGCTCACCGACGGCTGATCAGCCCCAGCATTTT.

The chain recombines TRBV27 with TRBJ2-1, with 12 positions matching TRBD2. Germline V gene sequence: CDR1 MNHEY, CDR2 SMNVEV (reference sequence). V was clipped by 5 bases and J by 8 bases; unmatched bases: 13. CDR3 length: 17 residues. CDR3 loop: CASSPPPGLAGGHEQFF. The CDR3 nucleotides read TGTGCCAGCAGTCCCCCTCCCGGGCTAGCGGGAGGGCATGAGCAGTTCTTC.

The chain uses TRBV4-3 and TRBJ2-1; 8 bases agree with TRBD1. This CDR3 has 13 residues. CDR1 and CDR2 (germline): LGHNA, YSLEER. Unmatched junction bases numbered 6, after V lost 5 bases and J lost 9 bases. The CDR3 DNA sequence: TGCGCCAGCAGCTACGGACAGGGTAGTGAGCAGTTCTTC. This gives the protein CASSYGQGSEQFF.

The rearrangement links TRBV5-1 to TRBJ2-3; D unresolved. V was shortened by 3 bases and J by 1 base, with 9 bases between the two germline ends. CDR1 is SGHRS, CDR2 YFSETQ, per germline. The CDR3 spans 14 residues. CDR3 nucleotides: TGCGCCAGCAGCTCCCAATCGGGCACAGATACGCAGTATTTT. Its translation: CASSSQSGTDTQYF.

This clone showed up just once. The CDR3 region is CASSHQWTGASDTQYF. The CDR3 coding sequence is TGCGCCAGCAGTCACCAATGGACAGGGGCCTCAGATACGCAGTATTTT. The rearrangement links TRBV23-1 to TRBJ2-3, with TRBD1 matching over 9 bases. TRBV23-1 is designated an ORF whose function remains uncertain. J gave up 4 bases and V 3 bases, and 8 bases lay outside the gene matches. This CDR3 has 16 residues.

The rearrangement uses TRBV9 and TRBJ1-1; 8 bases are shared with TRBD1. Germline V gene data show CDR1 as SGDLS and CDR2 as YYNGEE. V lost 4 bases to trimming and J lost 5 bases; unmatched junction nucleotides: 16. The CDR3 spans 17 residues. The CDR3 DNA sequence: TGTGCCAGCAGCACAGGGGGTCTAGGTTCTCGTGGAACTGAAGCTTTCTTT. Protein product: CASSTGGLGSRGTEAFF. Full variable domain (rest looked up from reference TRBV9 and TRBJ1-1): DSGVTQTPKHLITATGQRVTLRCSPRSGDLSVYWYQQSLDQGLQFLIQYYNGEERAKGNILERFSAQQFPDLHSELNLSSLELGDSALYFCASSTGGLGSRGTEAFFGQGTRLTVV.

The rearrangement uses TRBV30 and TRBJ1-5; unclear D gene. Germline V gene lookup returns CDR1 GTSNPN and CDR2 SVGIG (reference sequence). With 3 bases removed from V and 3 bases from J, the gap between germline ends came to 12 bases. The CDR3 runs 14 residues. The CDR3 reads CAWSAGIVNQPQHF. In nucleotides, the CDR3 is TGTGCCTGGAGCGCCGGGATTGTCAATCAGCCCCAGCATTTT.

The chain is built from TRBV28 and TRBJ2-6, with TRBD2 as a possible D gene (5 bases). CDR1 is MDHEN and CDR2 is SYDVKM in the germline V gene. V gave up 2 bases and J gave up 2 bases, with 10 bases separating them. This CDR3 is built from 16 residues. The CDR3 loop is CASSLNAGAGANVLTF. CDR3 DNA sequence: TGTGCCAGCAGTTTAAACGCCGGGGCTGGGGCCAACGTCCTGACTTTC.

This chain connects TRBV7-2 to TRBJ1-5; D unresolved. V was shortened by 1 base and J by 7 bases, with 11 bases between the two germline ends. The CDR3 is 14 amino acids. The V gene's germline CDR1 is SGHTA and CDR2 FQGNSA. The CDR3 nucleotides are TGTGCCAGCAGCTTAGTAGGCCCGCAACAGCCCCAGCATTTT. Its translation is CASSLVGPQQPQHF.

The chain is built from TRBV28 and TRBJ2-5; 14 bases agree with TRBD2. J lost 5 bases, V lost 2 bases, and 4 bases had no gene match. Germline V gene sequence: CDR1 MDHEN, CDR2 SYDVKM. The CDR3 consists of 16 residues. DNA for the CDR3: TGTGCCAGCAGTTTAGTGGGACTAGCGGGAGCGGAGACCCAGTACTTC. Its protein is CASSLVGLAGAETQYF.

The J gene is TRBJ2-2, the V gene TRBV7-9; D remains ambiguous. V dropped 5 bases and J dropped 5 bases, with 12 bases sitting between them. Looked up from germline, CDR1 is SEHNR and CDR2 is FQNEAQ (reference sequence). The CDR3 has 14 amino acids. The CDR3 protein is CASSRNERTGELFF. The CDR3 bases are TGTGCCAGCAGCCGGAACGAAAGGACCGGGGAGCTGTTTTTT.

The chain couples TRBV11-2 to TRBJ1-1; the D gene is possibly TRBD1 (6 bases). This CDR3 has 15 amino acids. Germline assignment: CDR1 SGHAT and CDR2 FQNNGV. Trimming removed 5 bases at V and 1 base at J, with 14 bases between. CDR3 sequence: CASSLRDTRNTEAFF. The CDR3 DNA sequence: TGTGCCAGCAGCCTCCGGGACACTAGGAACACTGAAGCTTTCTTT.

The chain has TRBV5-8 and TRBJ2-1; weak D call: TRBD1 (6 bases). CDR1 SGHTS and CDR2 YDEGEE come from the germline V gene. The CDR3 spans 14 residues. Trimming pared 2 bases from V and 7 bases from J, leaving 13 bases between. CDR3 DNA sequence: TGTGCCAGCAGCTTTAATCAGGGGAGAAATGAGCAGTTCTTC. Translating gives CASSFNQGRNEQFF.

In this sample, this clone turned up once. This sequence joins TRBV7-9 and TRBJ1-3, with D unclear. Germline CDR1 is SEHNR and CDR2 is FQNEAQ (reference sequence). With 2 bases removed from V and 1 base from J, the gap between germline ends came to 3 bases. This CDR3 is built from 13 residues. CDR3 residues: CASSLQSGNTIYF. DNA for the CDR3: TGTGCCAGCAGCTTACAGTCTGGAAACACCATATATTTT.

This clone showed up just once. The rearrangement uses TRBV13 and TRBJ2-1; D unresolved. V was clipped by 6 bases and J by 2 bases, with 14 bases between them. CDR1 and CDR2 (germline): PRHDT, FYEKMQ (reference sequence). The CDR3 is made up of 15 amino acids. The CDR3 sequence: CASSTLTGPYNEQFF. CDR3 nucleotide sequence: TGTGCCAGCAGTACATTGACTGGACCCTACAATGAGCAGTTCTTC.

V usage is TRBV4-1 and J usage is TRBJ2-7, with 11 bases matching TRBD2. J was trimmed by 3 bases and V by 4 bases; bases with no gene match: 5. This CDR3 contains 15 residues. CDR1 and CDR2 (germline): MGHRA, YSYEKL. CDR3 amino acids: CASSPGLAGVYEQYF. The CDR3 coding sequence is TGCGCCAGCAGCCCCGGACTAGCGGGCGTCTACGAGCAGTACTTC.

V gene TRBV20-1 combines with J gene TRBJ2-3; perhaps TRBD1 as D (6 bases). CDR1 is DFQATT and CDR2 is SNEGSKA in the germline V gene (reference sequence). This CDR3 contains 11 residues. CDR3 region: CRPGATDTQYF. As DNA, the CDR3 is TGCAGGCCAGGGGCCACAGATACGCAGTATTTT.

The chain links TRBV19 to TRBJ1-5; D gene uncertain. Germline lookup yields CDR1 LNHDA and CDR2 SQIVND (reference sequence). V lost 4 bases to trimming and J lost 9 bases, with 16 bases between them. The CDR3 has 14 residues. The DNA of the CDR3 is TGTGCCAGTAGTAAACCCCCACCCTCTGGGCCCCAGCATTTT. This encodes CASSKPPPSGPQHF.

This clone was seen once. The DNA for the CDR3 is TGTGCCAGCAGTTACGGAGCGGGGAGGGGTAAAGCTTTCTTT. This codes for CASSYGAGRGKAFF. V usage is TRBV6-5 and J usage is TRBJ1-1; D perhaps matches TRBD1 (5 bases). Germline lookup yields CDR1 MNHEY and CDR2 SVGAGI. V lost 2 bases and J lost 9, with 16 bases in between. The CDR3 is made up of 14 amino acids.

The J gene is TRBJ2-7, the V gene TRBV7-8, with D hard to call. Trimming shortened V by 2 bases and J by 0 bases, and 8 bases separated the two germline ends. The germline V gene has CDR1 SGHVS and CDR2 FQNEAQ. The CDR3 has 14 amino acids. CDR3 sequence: CASSLLEISYEQYF. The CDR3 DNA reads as TGTGCCAGCAGCTTACTCGAGATCTCCTACGAGCAGTACTTC.

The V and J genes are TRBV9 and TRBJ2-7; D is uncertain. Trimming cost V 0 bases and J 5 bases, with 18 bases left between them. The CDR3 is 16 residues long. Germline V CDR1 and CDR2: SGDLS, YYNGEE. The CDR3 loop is CASSVAPDPRYDEQYF. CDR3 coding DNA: TGTGCCAGCAGCGTAGCCCCGGACCCCCGCTACGACGAGCAGTACTTC. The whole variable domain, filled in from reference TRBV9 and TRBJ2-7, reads DSGVTQTPKHLITATGQRVTLRCSPRSGDLSVYWYQQSLDQGLQFLIQYYNGEERAKGNILERFSAQQFPDLHSELNLSSLELGDSALYFCASSVAPDPRYDEQYFGPGTRLTVT.